The source of this T cell receptor beta chain is a study of blood T cell repertoires in COVID-19 (dated by TCRdb to about 2020). Concerning the study at large: Collaborator samples came from the United States, Italy and Spain and covered acute and convalescent phases of COVID-19. The material from the prospective study consisted of cDNA or gDNA derived from T cells, B-cell-depleted T cells, or PBMCs. Deeply sampled blood TCRbeta repertoires from subjects exposed to, actively infected with, or recovered from COVID-19 were included in the dataset. The repertoires were released in a freely available public database meant as a resource for research on the immune response to SARS-CoV-2. The samples were drawn from two sources: the first 160 participants of the ongoing ImmuneRACE study, and 1,200 or so subjects contributed by 6 global collaborators. The sample metadata nearly always contained a de-identified subject ID, COVID-19 status, age in years and sex. HLA class I and class II types, where available, came from metadata supplied by the sample provider rather than from assay-based typing.

One collaborating source in Seattle enrolled patients during active infection and followed them longitudinally through the course of disease. The collaborating institutions used their own protocols to collect whole blood in K2EDTA tubes. For TCRbeta analysis, collaborators shipped samples in one of three forms: frozen whole blood, isolated PBMCs, or DNA extracted from either of those sample types. A few counts support this clone. Which antigen it targets is not known. Base qualities are missing; no much larger clone stands one base away. TCRbeta CDR3 regions were amplified from genomic DNA using the immunoSEQ Assay, a bias-controlled multiplex PCR. Per the source publication's procedure: The number of nucleated cells in each sample was estimated from the amplification of reference gene primers within the assay. To quantify the absolute abundance of each unique TCRbeta CDR3 rearrangement, sequence reads were collapsed and filtered. For each sample, productive Simpson clonality was calculated as the square root of Simpson's diversity index over productive rearrangements. TCRdb obtained this table from immuneACCESS and retained in-frame rearrangements with V and J assigned. These tables miss some clones; where compared with another copy, unresolved V genes account for less than half of the shortfall, and the remainder is unexplained. Clone size and V and J calls were adopted from that table, with D and trimming inferred from the DNA. The sample data list roughly 380,000 clones, and approximately 89% of these were observed just once. Together, the top ten hold 1.5% to 1.7% of the sample.

From cysteine to phenylalanine, the CDR3 is 14 amino acids long. This entry keeps only the CDR3 DNA: 42 bases, framed from base 1. V loses 5 bases of germline sequence and J loses 3 bases, and the interval between the two ends is 13 bases. CDR1 and CDR2 were assigned from the germline V gene as MNHEY and SVGAGI. Overall study results and their limits: How much clinical and demographic metadata was included differed by source and by participant, and the metadata was provided uncurated.

The sample was peripheral blood. This chain joins TRBV6-5 to TRBJ1-1, with TRBD1 tentatively as D gene (5 bases match). The TCR originated in a woman in her 40s with COVID-19, enrolled during active disease. At the DNA level, the sequence is TGTGCCAGCAGTAAGGGGCTAATTGACACTGAAGCTTTCTTT. The translation is CASSKGLIDTEAFF.